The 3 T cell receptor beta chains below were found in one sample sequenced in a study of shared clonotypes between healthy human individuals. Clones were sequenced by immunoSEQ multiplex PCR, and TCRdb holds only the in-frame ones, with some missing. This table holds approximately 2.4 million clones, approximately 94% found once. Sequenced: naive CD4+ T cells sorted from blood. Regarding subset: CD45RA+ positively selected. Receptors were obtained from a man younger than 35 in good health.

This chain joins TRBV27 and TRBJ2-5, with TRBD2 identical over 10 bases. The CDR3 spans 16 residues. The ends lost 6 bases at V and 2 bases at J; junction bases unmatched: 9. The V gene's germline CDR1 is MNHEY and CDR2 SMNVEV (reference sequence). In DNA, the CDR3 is TGTGCCAGCAGGAGAAACCCACTAGCGGGACAAGAGACCCAGTACTTC. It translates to CASRRNPLAGQETQYF.

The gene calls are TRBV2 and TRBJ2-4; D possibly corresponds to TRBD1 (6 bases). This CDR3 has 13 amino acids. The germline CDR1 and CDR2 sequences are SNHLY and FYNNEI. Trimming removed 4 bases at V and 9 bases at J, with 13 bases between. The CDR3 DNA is TGTGCCAGCAGTGGAATTAGGGGGACCATTCAGTACTTC. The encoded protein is CASSGIRGTIQYF.

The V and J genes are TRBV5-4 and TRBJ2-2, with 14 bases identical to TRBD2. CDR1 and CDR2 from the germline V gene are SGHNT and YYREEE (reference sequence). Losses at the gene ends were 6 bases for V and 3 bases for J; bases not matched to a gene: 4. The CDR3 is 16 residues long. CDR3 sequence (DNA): TGTGCCAGCAAGGGACTAGCGGGAGATTACACCGGGGAGCTGTTTTTT. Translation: CASKGLAGDYTGELFF. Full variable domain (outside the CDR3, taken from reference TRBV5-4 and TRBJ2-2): ETGVTQSPTHLIKTRGQQVTLRCSSQSGHNTVSWYQQALGQGPQFIFQYYREEENGRGNFPPRFSGLQFPNYSSELNVNALELDDSALYLCASKGLAGDYTGELFFGEGSRLTVL.